This T cell receptor beta chain was retrieved from a study of cytomegalovirus exposure and HLA in healthy donors. Study outcomes and limitations: Specificity for CMV antigens was confirmed in vitro for three of the CMV-associated chains.

CDR1 is MNHEY and CDR2 is SMNVEV in the germline V gene (reference sequence). CDR3 length: 13 amino acids. V shed 8 bases and J shed 7 bases, with 14 bases lying between them. To note about this clone: Its specificity is unknown.

The table came from immunoSEQ multiplex PCR; TCRdb's copy has only in-frame clones and leaves some out. The profile shows some 170,000 clones, about 85% of them singletons. The sample comprised PBMCs. This sequence joins TRBV27 and TRBJ1-4; tentatively, D is TRBD1 (5 bases). The sequence came from a man aged 30 to 45 in good health and CMV-seropositive. The CDR3 is CASGLGGSEKLFF. DNA of the CDR3: TGTGCCAGCGGTCTGGGGGGGAGTGAAAAACTGTTTTTT.